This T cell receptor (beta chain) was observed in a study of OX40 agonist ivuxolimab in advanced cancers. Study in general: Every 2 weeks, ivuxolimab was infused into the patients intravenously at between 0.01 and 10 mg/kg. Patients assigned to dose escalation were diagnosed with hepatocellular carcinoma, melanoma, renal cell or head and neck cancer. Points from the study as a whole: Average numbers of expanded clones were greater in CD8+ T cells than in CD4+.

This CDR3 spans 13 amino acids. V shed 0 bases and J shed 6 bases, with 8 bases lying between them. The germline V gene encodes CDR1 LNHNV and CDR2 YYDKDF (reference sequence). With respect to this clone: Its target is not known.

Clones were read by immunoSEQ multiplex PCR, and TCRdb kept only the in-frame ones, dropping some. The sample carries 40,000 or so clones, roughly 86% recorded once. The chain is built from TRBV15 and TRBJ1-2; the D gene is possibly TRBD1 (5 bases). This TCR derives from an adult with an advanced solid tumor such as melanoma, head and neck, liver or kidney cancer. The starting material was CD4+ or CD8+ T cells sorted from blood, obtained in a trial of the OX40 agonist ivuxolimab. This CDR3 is CATSRERGNGYTF. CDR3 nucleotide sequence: TGTGCCACCAGCAGAGAGCGGGGGAATGGCTACACCTTC.